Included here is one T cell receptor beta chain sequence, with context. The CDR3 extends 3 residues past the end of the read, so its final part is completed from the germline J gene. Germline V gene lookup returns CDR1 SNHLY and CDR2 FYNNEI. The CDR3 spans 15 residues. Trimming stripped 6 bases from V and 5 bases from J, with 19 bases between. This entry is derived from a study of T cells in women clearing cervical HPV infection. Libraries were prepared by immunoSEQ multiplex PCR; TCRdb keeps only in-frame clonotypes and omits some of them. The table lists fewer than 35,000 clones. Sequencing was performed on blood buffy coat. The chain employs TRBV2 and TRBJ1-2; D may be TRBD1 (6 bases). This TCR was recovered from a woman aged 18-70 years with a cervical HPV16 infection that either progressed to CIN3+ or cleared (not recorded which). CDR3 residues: CASRTDRAEGYGYTF. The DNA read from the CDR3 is TGTGCCAGCAGGACGGACAGAGCCGAGGGGTATGGC.